Sequencing of this TCR beta chain was carried out in a study of PD-L1 blockade in urothelial cancer. Study results and caveats: When measured at 3 weeks, tumor-associated blood clones expanded more in durable-benefit patients.

As concerns this clone: Its antigen remains unidentified.

CDR1 is LNHNV, CDR2 YYDKDF, per germline (reference sequence). V was pared by 0 bases and J by 0 bases, with 8 bases between. The CDR3 has 15 residues. The repertoire was sequenced with immunoSEQ multiplex PCR; TCRdb's copy has only in-frame clones and lacks some. The table records around 100,000 clones, roughly nine tenths of them present only once. The TCR was taken from a woman older than 75 with urothelial cancer. The genes are TRBV15 and TRBJ1-1; D uncertain. This specimen was PBMCs, taken around atezolizumab (anti-PD-L1) treatment. The CDR3 is CATSRDYGVNTEAFF. In nucleotides, the CDR3 is TGTGCCACCAGCAGAGATTACGGGGTGAACACTGAAGCTTTCTTT.